This TCR beta chain was obtained from a study of T-cell reconstitution after alpha-beta-depleted transplantation in children. Regarding the study as a whole: Reportedly, roughly two months post-transplant, alpha-beta T cells arose from several hundred expanded graft clones. Among T cells one year after transplant, newly produced cells accounted for most counts and diversity.

With regard to this clonotype: Antigen: not known.

V lost 0 bases, J lost 6 bases, and 9 bases lay in between. Germline CDR1 and CDR2: SGDLS and YYNGEE. The CDR3 totals 14 residues. Molecular barcoding with unique molecular identifiers was used for the TCRbeta library. TCRdb called the PCR reads again in MiXCR, with one record for every CDR3 protein. The sample lists about 510,000 distinct CDR3 sequences, roughly 10% seen once, with 14% in the top ten. Sequencing was performed on PBMCs, mostly from graft donor cells, taken 180 days after TCRalphabeta/CD19-depleted stem cell transplant. This receptor was obtained from a female patient aged 2-15 years who had a stem cell transplant for aplastic anemia, so the T cells may come from the graft donor. The rearrangement links TRBV9 to TRBJ2-2; D is ambiguous. For the CDR3, the DNA is TGTGCCAGCAGCGTAGTCCGCGAGGCCGGGGAGCTGTTTTTT. Protein sequence: CASSVVREAGELFF.